This T cell receptor (beta chain) was recovered during a study of T cells in Graves' hyperthyroidism and ophthalmopathy. Notes on the study in general: A model using 13 V-J features told ophthalmopathy apart from stable hyperthyroidism.

Amplified TCR beta CDR3 regions came from RNA transcripts. First-round RT-PCR with HTBI primers amplified the TCR CDR3 region. TCRdb reprocessed the multiplex PCR reads with MiXCR, giving one entry per CDR3 protein. The data hold 390,000 or so distinct CDR3 sequences, with approximately 15% observed a single time. CDR1 SGHTA and CDR2 FQGTGA come from the germline V gene. There are 15 residues in the CDR3. Deletions cut 0 bases from V and 5 bases from J, with 11 bases between. This clonotype was observed many times. Its specificity is unknown. V is TRBV7-3 and J is TRBJ1-5, with a weak D call TRBD1 (5 bases). The receptor's source is a man younger than 35 with Graves' ophthalmopathy. Source material: blood. The CDR3 nucleotides are TGTGCCAGCAGCTTAACAGGTGGGGCAGATCAGCCCCAGCATTTT. It codes for CASSLTGGADQPQHF.